At least ten counts were recorded for the clone carrying this TCR beta chain. The antigen remains undetermined. The TCR beta CDR3 regions underwent amplification using RNA transcripts as the source. HTBI primers drove first-round RT-PCR of the TCR CDR3. TCRdb re-called the multiplex PCR reads through MiXCR, storing one row per CDR3 protein. The profile covers around 760,000 distinct CDR3 sequences, with under 45% appearing a single time and around 30% taken by the ten largest. CDR1 and CDR2 (germline): LNHNV, YYDKDF (reference sequence). This CDR3 contains 14 residues. V lost 1 base and J 0 bases, leaving 6 bases between the germline ends. This record belongs to a study of T cells in Graves' hyperthyroidism and ophthalmopathy. Participants, patients aged 18 to 65, had newly diagnosed hyperthyroidism with a duration under 2 months. Exclusion criteria comprised uncontrolled infection, other autoimmune disease, pregnancy or lactation.

Study-level points and caveats: Ophthalmopathy was predicted by the model a median of roughly 6.6 months ahead of onset. From stable hyperthyroidism, ophthalmopathy was set apart by a 13 V-J model.

The clonotype originates from a woman aged 40 to 50 with Graves' hyperthyroidism. The chain employs TRBV15 and TRBJ1-1; tentative D call: TRBD1 (5 bases). Sample: blood. CDR3 amino acids: CATSRGQLNTEAFF. For the CDR3, the DNA is TGTGCCACCAGCAGAGGACAGTTGAACACTGAAGCTTTCTTT.